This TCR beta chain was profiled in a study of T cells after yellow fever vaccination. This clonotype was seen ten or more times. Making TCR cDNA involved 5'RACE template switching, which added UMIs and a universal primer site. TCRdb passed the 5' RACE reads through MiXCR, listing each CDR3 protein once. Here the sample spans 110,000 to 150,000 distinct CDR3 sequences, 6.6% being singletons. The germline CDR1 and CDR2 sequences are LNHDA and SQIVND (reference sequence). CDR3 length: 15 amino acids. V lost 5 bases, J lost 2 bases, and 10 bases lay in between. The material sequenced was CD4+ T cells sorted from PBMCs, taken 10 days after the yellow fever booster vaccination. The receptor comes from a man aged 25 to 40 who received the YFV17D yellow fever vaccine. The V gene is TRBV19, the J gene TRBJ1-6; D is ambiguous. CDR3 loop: CASSPAGPYNSPLHF. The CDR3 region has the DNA TGTGCCAGTAGTCCGGCAGGACCCTATAATTCACCCCTCCACTTT.